The next 22 T cell receptor beta chains were all read from a single sample in a study of cytomegalovirus exposure and HLA in healthy donors. The PCR employed 60 Vbeta primers together with 13 Jbeta primers. Profiled with immunoSEQ multiplex PCR; TCRdb holds only in-frame clones, not every one. The table shows some 170,000 clones, with 79% occurring only once. Sequencing used PBMCs. These receptors were taken from a man aged 40-49 years in good health and CMV-seronegative.

This chain uses TRBV29-1 with TRBJ2-1, with 9 bases fitting TRBD2. The CDR3 runs 14 residues. Germline V CDR1 and CDR2: SQVTM, ANQGSEA. The V gene end was trimmed by 1 base and the J gene end by 6 bases; junction bases not matched to a gene: 4. CDR3 in amino acids: CSVEGLAGLNEQFF. CDR3 sequence (DNA): TGCAGCGTTGAAGGGCTAGCGGGACTCAATGAGCAGTTCTTC.

This chain uses TRBV4-3 with TRBJ1-1; D may be TRBD1 (5 bases). The V end was cut by 0 bases, the J end by 5 bases, with 16 bases between. This CDR3 contains 16 residues. The germline gives CDR1 LGHNA, CDR2 YSLEER. CDR3: CASSQDGGQGGTEAFF. In nucleotides, the CDR3 is TGCGCCAGCAGCCAAGACGGAGGGCAGGGTGGTACTGAAGCTTTCTTT.

The chain has TRBV27 and TRBJ2-7, with 7 bases aligning to TRBD2. Germline V lookup: CDR1 MNHEY, CDR2 SMNVEV (reference sequence). With 0 bases clipped from V and 7 bases from J, the junction kept 9 bases outside the gene matches. The CDR3 totals 15 residues. For the CDR3, the DNA is TGTGCCAGCAGTTTATCTCTAGCGGCAAGCAGGGAGCAGTACTTC. Its protein is CASSLSLAASREQYF.

This chain connects TRBV7-2 to TRBJ2-3; D call uncertain. Trimming removed 3 bases from V and 6 bases from J, with 7 bases in between. The CDR3 is 12 amino acids. Germline V gives CDR1 SGHTA, CDR2 FQGNSA. The CDR3 spells CASSFDEDTQYF. The CDR3 nucleotides read TGTGCCAGCAGCTTTGATGAGGATACGCAGTATTTT. The variable domain in full, with the rest retrieved from reference TRBV7-2 and TRBJ2-3, is GAGVSQSPSNKVTEKGKDVELRCDPISGHTALYWYRQSLGQGLEFLIYFQGNSAPDKSGLPSDRFSAERTGGSVSTLTIQRTQQEDSAVYLCASSFDEDTQYFGPGTRLTVL.

DNA of the CDR3: TGCGCCAGCAGACAGACCGGGACAGGGAAGGCGAACACTGAAGCTTTCTTT. It codes for CASRQTGTGKANTEAFF. This chain uses TRBV5-1 with TRBJ1-1; 9 bases align to TRBD1. Trimming removed 5 bases from V and 1 base from J; junction bases left unmatched: 12. Germline assignment: CDR1 SGHRS and CDR2 YFSETQ. CDR3 length: 17 residues.

The rearrangement joins TRBV14 to TRBJ2-4; D call uncertain. Germline V CDR1 and CDR2: SGHDN, FVKESK. This CDR3 is built from 13 residues. V was cut by 4 bases and J by 8 bases, with 12 bases left in between. The CDR3 coding sequence is TGTGCCAGCAGCCCATTCGACGGGTACATTCAGTACTTC. Protein: CASSPFDGYIQYF.

The chain links TRBV6-6 to TRBJ2-7; possibly TRBD1 for D (5 bases). Germline lookup yields CDR1 MNHNY and CDR2 SVGAGI (reference sequence). CDR3 length: 11 amino acids. Deletions cut 5 bases from V and 4 bases from J, with 6 bases between. The DNA for the CDR3 is TGTGCCAGCAGTACAGGTTACGAGCAGTACTTC. Translated: CASSTGYEQYF.

The rearrangement links TRBV7-2 to TRBJ2-3; D might be TRBD1 (6 bases). Germline CDR1 reads SGHTA; CDR2 reads FQGNSA. The ends were cut back, 3 bases at V and 8 bases at J, with 12 bases in the middle. This CDR3 has 13 residues. CDR3: CASSFTGSGTQYF. CDR3 DNA: TGTGCCAGCAGCTTTACAGGGAGCGGTACGCAGTATTTT.

The genes are TRBV4-2 and TRBJ2-1; 9 bases fit TRBD2. The germline V gene encodes CDR1 LGHNA and CDR2 YNFKEQ. V lost 1 base, J lost 9 bases, and 13 bases stayed unmatched. CDR3 size: 17 residues. The CDR3 region is CASSQVTGTSFFGEQFF. The CDR3 DNA reads TGTGCCAGCAGCCAAGTTACCGGGACTAGCTTTTTTGGTGAGCAGTTCTTC.

The V gene is TRBV7-2, the J gene TRBJ2-5; TRBD2 aligns across 11 bases. The germline V gene encodes CDR1 SGHTA and CDR2 FQGNSA. This CDR3 has 17 amino acids. Trimming cost V 1 base and J 6 bases; bases outside gene matches: 10. The DNA of the CDR3 is TGTGCCAGCAGCTTAGAAGTAGCGGGAGGGCCGGGGCAGACCCAGTACTTC. This gives the protein CASSLEVAGGPGQTQYF.

This clone came up a few times. The chain employs TRBV18 and TRBJ2-7; a weak D match, TRBD1 (5 bases). The CDR3 has 13 residues. Germline CDR1 and CDR2: KGHSH and LQKENI. Deletions cut 5 bases from V and 4 bases from J, with 12 bases between. The CDR3 coding sequence is TGTGCCAGCTCATTCAACGCAGGGTACGAGCAGTACTTC. It translates to CASSFNAGYEQYF. The full variable domain, in which reference TRBV18 and TRBJ2-7 provide the parts outside the CDR3, is NAGVMQNPRHLVRRRGQEARLRCSPMKGHSHVYWYRQLPEEGLKFMVYLQKENIIDESGMPKERFSAEFPKEGPSILRIQQVVRGDSAAYFCASSFNAGYEQYFGPGTRLTVT.

This chain connects TRBV2 to TRBJ1-5; 7 nucleotides align to TRBD1. CDR1 and CDR2 from the germline V gene are SNHLY and FYNNEI. This CDR3 has 13 residues. V dropped 6 bases and J dropped 6; count of bases not matched to a gene: 5. The CDR3 sequence: CASREQGTQPQHF. The CDR3 DNA sequence: TGTGCCAGCAGGGAACAGGGGACTCAGCCCCAGCATTTT.

The gene calls are TRBV28 and TRBJ2-7; D remains unclear. This CDR3 is built from 12 residues. Germline-derived CDR1 and CDR2 are MDHEN and SYDVKM. The germline V and J ends were trimmed by 6 bases and 6 bases, with 12 bases remaining between them. CDR3 in DNA: TGTGCCAGCAGATTGACCGACACCGAGCAGTACTTC. Its protein product is CASRLTDTEQYF.

V usage is TRBV5-4 and J usage is TRBJ2-5, with TRBD1 identical over 8 bases. Germline loops: CDR1 SGHNT, CDR2 YYREEE (reference sequence). This CDR3 is 15 amino acids long. V trimming: 1 base; J trimming: 4 bases; junction bases outside the gene matches: 6. The chain's CDR3 is CASSLPGTGLETQYF. For the CDR3, the DNA is TGTGCCAGCAGCTTGCCCGGGACAGGTTTAGAGACCCAGTACTTC.

This chain uses TRBV6-5 with TRBJ2-5, with TRBD1 matching over 10 bases. Germline V gene data show CDR1 as MNHEY and CDR2 as SVGAGI. Trimming at V came to 6 bases and at J to 5 bases, leaving 6 bases not matched to a gene. CDR3 length equals 14 residues. CDR3: CASRRTGGIETQYF. The CDR3 DNA follows: TGTGCCAGCAGGAGGACAGGGGGGATCGAGACCCAGTACTTC.

The rearrangement uses TRBV6-1 and TRBJ2-7; 11 nucleotides align to TRBD2. This CDR3 contains 13 residues. V was pared by 6 bases and J by 6 bases, with 4 bases of the junction left unmatched. The germline gives CDR1 MNHNS, CDR2 SASEGT. CDR3 residues: CASRLAGEGEQYF. The CDR3 region has the DNA TGTGCCAGCAGACTAGCGGGAGAAGGCGAGCAGTACTTC.

In nucleotides, the CDR3 is TGTGCCAGCAGCTTGCCAGGTTCCTATACGCAGTATTTT. Translated: CASSLPGSYTQYF. V is TRBV7-9 and J is TRBJ2-3; D is ambiguous. CDR3 length: 13 residues. The V gene lost 3 bases and the J gene lost 7 bases, with 11 bases spanning the gap. The germline gives CDR1 SEHNR, CDR2 FQNEAQ (reference sequence).

The chain employs TRBV10-3 and TRBJ2-5; D is unresolved. Germline V gene data show CDR1 as ENHRY and CDR2 as SYGVKD. The CDR3 is 13 amino acids. V was clipped by 11 bases and J by 2 bases, with 15 bases between them. The CDR3 nucleotides read TGTGCCTCCCGACTGGATCCACAAGAGACCCAGTACTTC. Amino acid sequence: CASRLDPQETQYF.

A note on this clone: One junction end disagrees with the germline gene, perhaps due to a read error. The rearrangement uses TRBV19 and TRBJ1-1; a weak D match, TRBD1 (5 bases). Germline loops: CDR1 LNHDA, CDR2 SQIVND (reference sequence). The CDR3 sequence is 14 residues long. CDR3 sequence reads: CANSTTGGNTEAFF. CDR3 coding DNA: TGTGCCAATAGTACAACAGGTGGGAACACTGAAGCTTTCTTT. Full variable domain (rest looked up from reference TRBV19 and TRBJ1-1): DGGITQSPKYLFRKEGQNVTLSCEQNLNHDAMYWYRQDPGQGLRLIYYSQIVNDFQKGDIAEGYSVSREKKESFPLTVTSAQKNPTAFYLCANSTTGGNTEAFFGQGTRLTVV.

The chain recombines TRBV5-1 with TRBJ2-1; 8 bases align to TRBD1. V trimming: 0 bases; J trimming: 4 bases; junction bases outside the gene matches: 3. From germline, CDR1 is SGHRS and CDR2 YFSETQ. This CDR3 spans 15 amino acids. The CDR3 bases are TGCGCCAGCAGCTTGGCTCAGGGGGCTTACAATGAGCAGTTCTTC. This codes for CASSLAQGAYNEQFF.

This chain uses TRBV2 with TRBJ2-7; perhaps TRBD2 as D (5 bases). Trimming left V 8 bases short and J 4 bases short, with 15 bases between. CDR3 size: 13 residues. Germline assignment: CDR1 SNHLY and CDR2 FYNNEI. The CDR3 DNA follows: TGTGCCAGCCATGGACTCCTGTATTACGAGCAGTACTTC. Its protein is CASHGLLYYEQYF. Filled out from reference TRBV2 and TRBJ2-7, the complete variable domain reads EPEVTQTPSHQVTQMGQEVILRCVPISNHLYFYWYRQILGQKVEFLVSFYNNEISEKSEIFDDQFSVERPDGSNFTLKIRSTKLEDSAMYFCASHGLLYYEQYFGPGTRLTVT.

The chain couples TRBV5-1 to TRBJ2-1; 8 nucleotides align to TRBD2. V dropped 0 bases and J dropped 10; count of bases not matched to a gene: 15. Looked up from germline, CDR1 is SGHRS and CDR2 is YFSETQ. The CDR3 loop spans 17 amino acids. The CDR3 nucleotides are TGCGCCAGCAGCTTGGAAACCGAGACTAGCGCCAGAGGCGAGCAGTTCTTC. This gives the protein CASSLETETSARGEQFF.